This T cell receptor (beta chain) came from a study of shared clonotypes between healthy human individuals. Germline V gene lookup returns CDR1 SGHDT and CDR2 YYEEEE. CDR3 size: 15 residues. Germline trimming cut 2 bases from V and 2 bases from J; bases unmatched to any gene: 4. This clone was detected once. All donors were Caucasian adults living in Nashville, Tennessee. Every immunoSEQ plate was one replicate of a subset's evenly spread DNA. The unsorted PBMC sample used ten immunoSEQ deep assay plates. Study processing details: ImmunoSEQ sequences covered only the junction and lacked quality scores; filtering therefore differed. Some clones are missing from TCRdb's copy, which holds only in-frame ones; the method was immunoSEQ multiplex PCR. V, J and clone size are taken as reported in that table, and D and trimming were inferred from the DNA itself. The data contain some 490,000 clones, approximately 84% of them singletons.

The material sequenced was PBMCs. This receptor was obtained from a middle-aged woman in good health. Some clones in this sample may be carry-over from other donors' samples. The V and J genes are TRBV5-6 and TRBJ2-3; 8 nucleotides agree with TRBD1. The CDR3 bases are TGTGCCAGCAGCTTACCACAGGGGGACACAGATACGCAGTATTTT. Translating gives CASSLPQGDTDTQYF.